A single sample gave rise to the 18 T cell receptor beta chains below, sequenced in a study of PD-L1 blockade in urothelial cancer. Time point noted: peripheral blood 6 weeks after treatment start. Measured with immunoSEQ multiplex PCR; TCRdb has only the in-frame clones, and not every one. The sample has around 29,000 clones; roughly 80% are singletons. The sample here was PBMCs, taken around atezolizumab (anti-PD-L1) treatment. These receptors all come from a man between 65 and 85 years old with urothelial cancer.

The chain uses TRBV9 and TRBJ1-3, with D uncertain. Per germline, CDR1 SGDLS and CDR2 YYNGEE. V lost 0 bases and J lost 0, with 10 bases in between. The CDR3 has 16 amino acids. The CDR3 reads CASSVAGGSSGNTIYF. The CDR3 nucleotides read TGTGCCAGCAGCGTAGCGGGCGGGAGCTCTGGAAACACCATATATTTT.

The chain has TRBV13 and TRBJ1-4; D might be TRBD1 (5 bases). Deletions cut 4 bases from V and 6 bases from J, with 12 bases between. The CDR3 has 14 amino acids. Germline assignment: CDR1 PRHDT and CDR2 FYEKMQ (reference sequence). CDR3 in DNA: TGTGCCAGCAGCTCGACAGCGGGAGATGAAAAACTGTTTTTT. It is translated as CASSSTAGDEKLFF.

This chain connects TRBV5-6 to TRBJ2-2; D is possibly TRBD2 (6 bases). Germline CDR1 and CDR2: SGHDT and YYEEEE. The germline V and J ends were trimmed by 4 bases and 6 bases, with 13 bases remaining between them. There are 14 residues in the CDR3. The CDR3 DNA reads TGTGCCAGCAGCAACCCGTGGGGGGCCGGGGAGCTGTTTTTT. This gives the protein CASSNPWGAGELFF.

This clone occurred once. The chain has TRBV5-8 and TRBJ2-7; TRBD1 matches 7 bases. Looked up from germline, CDR1 is SGHTS and CDR2 is YDEGEE. V dropped 1 base and J dropped 2; count of bases not matched to a gene: 6. The length of the CDR3 is 15 residues. The CDR3 region is CASSLSRDSTYEQYF. The CDR3 DNA reads TGTGCCAGCAGCTTGTCTCGGGACAGTACCTACGAGCAGTACTTC. Supplemented by reference TRBV5-8 and TRBJ2-7, the full variable domain reads EAGVTQSPTHLIKTRGQQATLRCSPISGHTSVYWYQQALGLGLQFLLWYDEGEERNRGNFPPRFSGRQFPNYSSELNVNALELEDSALYLCASSLSRDSTYEQYFGPGTRLTVT.

The chain uses TRBV19 and TRBJ2-3, with a possible D match to TRBD1 (5 bases). The germline V gene has CDR1 LNHDA and CDR2 SQIVND (reference sequence). The CDR3 consists of 15 residues. The germline V and J ends were trimmed by 5 bases and 2 bases, with 14 bases remaining between them. CDR3 loop: CASSLAQGFTDTQYF. The CDR3 DNA is TGTGCCAGTAGTCTTGCTCAGGGTTTCACAGATACGCAGTATTTT.

V usage is TRBV6-5 and J usage is TRBJ2-7; tentatively, D is TRBD1 (6 bases). This CDR3 has 15 residues. Deletions cut 1 base from V and 2 bases from J, with 12 bases between. Germline loops: CDR1 MNHEY, CDR2 SVGAGI. CDR3 region: CASSYFARGAYEQYF. Written as DNA, the CDR3 is TGTGCCAGCAGTTACTTCGCCAGGGGAGCCTACGAGCAGTACTTC.

The chain couples TRBV6-5 to TRBJ2-3; TRBD2 matches 9 bases. The CDR3 consists of 15 residues. Trimming took 8 bases from V and 3 from J; bases not matched to a gene: 9. Germline V gene data show CDR1 as MNHEY and CDR2 as SVGAGI. CDR3 in DNA: TGTGCCAGCGGCGGGCGGGAGGGCGGGACAGATACGCAGTATTTT. Protein sequence: CASGGREGGTDTQYF.

This clone was seen a single time. The genes are TRBV28 and TRBJ1-2; TRBD1 might be the D (6 bases). The CDR3 consists of 14 residues. V lost 6 bases, J lost 7 bases, and 18 bases lay in between. Per the germline V gene, CDR1 is MDHEN and CDR2 is SYDVKM. This CDR3 reads CASSDRRGWGGYTF. The CDR3 DNA follows: TGTGCCAGCAGCGACCGAAGGGGGTGGGGTGGCTACACCTTC.

The chain uses TRBV14 and TRBJ2-3; a possible D gene is TRBD1 (6 bases). Germline V gene data show CDR1 as SGHDN and CDR2 as FVKESK. This CDR3 is 15 amino acids long. Trimming stripped 2 bases from V and 0 bases from J, with 9 bases between. Here the CDR3 DNA reads TGTGCCAGCAGCCAAAGAGGGGGAAGCACAGATACGCAGTATTTT. As protein: CASSQRGGSTDTQYF.

The chain has TRBV6-5 and TRBJ1-1; a weak D match, TRBD1 (5 bases). Germline V gene sequence: CDR1 MNHEY, CDR2 SVGAGI. There are 14 residues in the CDR3. V was trimmed by 8 bases and J by 1 base, leaving 14 bases between them. The CDR3 protein is CASWYSGGNTEAFF. The CDR3 DNA is TGTGCCAGCTGGTACTCGGGGGGGAACACTGAAGCTTTCTTT.

DNA for the CDR3: TGTGCCAGCAGCTTGGCTCCGAATCAGCCCCAGCATTTT. This translates into CASSLAPNQPQHF. V usage is TRBV5-4 and J usage is TRBJ1-5; D gene uncertain. The V and J ends lost 0 bases and 4 bases respectively, with 5 bases between them. This CDR3 contains 13 residues. Germline CDR1 SGHNT, CDR2 YYREEE (reference sequence).

The rearrangement links TRBV10-3 to TRBJ1-4, with TRBD1 identical over 10 bases. Germline V gives CDR1 ENHRY, CDR2 SYGVKD. Trimming took 3 bases from V and 4 from J; bases not matched to a gene: 11. CDR3 length: 18 amino acids. The CDR3 region has the DNA TGTGCCATCAGTGACCCAAAAGGGACAGGGGCGGATAATGAAAAACTGTTTTTT. It yields the protein CAISDPKGTGADNEKLFF.

This clone was detected only a few times. The V gene is TRBV11-2, the J gene TRBJ2-1; perhaps TRBD1 as D (6 bases). V lost 1 base and J lost 4, with 11 bases in between. Looked up from germline, CDR1 is SGHAT and CDR2 is FQNNGV. The CDR3 is 15 amino acids. In nucleotides, the CDR3 is TGTGCCAGCAGCTTAGGGACAGTCTTATACAATGAGCAGTTCTTC. Translated, it gives CASSLGTVLYNEQFF.

The V and J genes are TRBV27 and TRBJ2-3; TRBD2 is a possible D gene (5 bases). CDR3 size: 14 residues. The germline V gene has CDR1 MNHEY and CDR2 SMNVEV (reference sequence). Trimming took 4 bases from V and 3 from J, leaving 11 bases between them. The CDR3 sequence is CASSSYGVTDTQYF. CDR3 nucleotides: TGTGCCAGCAGTTCATACGGGGTTACAGATACGCAGTATTTT.

This clone came up once. The chain combines TRBV7-9 with TRBJ2-7; the D gene is possibly TRBD1 (5 bases). Germline assignment: CDR1 SEHNR and CDR2 FQNEAQ (reference sequence). The CDR3 runs 15 residues. The ends were cut back, 4 bases at V and 5 bases at J, with 18 bases in the middle. CDR3 amino acids: CASSSKGNVVDEQYF. The DNA of the CDR3 is TGTGCCAGCAGCTCGAAGGGGAATGTGGTCGACGAGCAGTACTTC.

J is TRBJ2-1 and V is TRBV7-9; the match to TRBD1 covers 8 bases. Looked up from germline, CDR1 is SEHNR and CDR2 is FQNEAQ (reference sequence). The CDR3 runs 17 residues. J was trimmed by 7 bases and V by 1 base; bases with no gene match: 12. The CDR3 loop reads CASSLVRLAGGGNEQFF. In nucleotides, the CDR3 is TGTGCCAGCAGCTTAGTTCGCTTGGCAGGGGGCGGGAATGAGCAGTTCTTC.

This chain connects TRBV7-9 to TRBJ2-2; D is perhaps TRBD1 (6 bases). From germline, CDR1 is SEHNR and CDR2 FQNEAQ (reference sequence). CDR3 size: 15 residues. V lost 5 bases to trimming and J lost 5 bases, with 15 bases between them. The CDR3 bases are TGTGCCAGCAGCCCTCAGGGGCGCGGGACCGGGGAGCTGTTTTTT. Its translation is CASSPQGRGTGELFF.

The CDR3 region has the DNA TGCAGCGTTGAAGTTACAGGGGGCGGGACTGAAGCTTTCTTT. Translation: CSVEVTGGGTEAFF. The chain couples TRBV29-1 to TRBJ1-1, with 9 positions matching TRBD1. The J segment lost 5 bases and the V segment lost 1 base, leaving 5 bases of the junction unmatched. Germline V gene data show CDR1 as SQVTM and CDR2 as ANQGSEA. The CDR3 has 14 amino acids.